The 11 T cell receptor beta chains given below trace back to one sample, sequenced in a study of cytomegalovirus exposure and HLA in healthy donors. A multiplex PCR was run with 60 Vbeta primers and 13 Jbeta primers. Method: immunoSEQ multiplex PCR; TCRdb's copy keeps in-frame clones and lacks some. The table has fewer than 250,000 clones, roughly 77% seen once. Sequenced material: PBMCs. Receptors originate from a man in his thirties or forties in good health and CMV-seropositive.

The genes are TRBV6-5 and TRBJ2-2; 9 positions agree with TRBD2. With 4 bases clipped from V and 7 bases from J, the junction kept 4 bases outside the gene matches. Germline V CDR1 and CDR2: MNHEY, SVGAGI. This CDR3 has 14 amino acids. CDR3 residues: CASSFSGRGGELFF. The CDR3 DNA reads TGTGCCAGCAGTTTTAGCGGGAGAGGCGGGGAGCTGTTTTTT.

The CDR3, as DNA: TGTGCCAGCAGCTTAGCGGCGGGAGGGGATACGCAGTATTTT. As protein: CASSLAAGGDTQYF. The chain combines TRBV11-2 with TRBJ2-3, with 9 bases identical to TRBD2. Germline V gene sequence: CDR1 SGHAT, CDR2 FQNNGV. V was clipped by 1 base and J by 6 bases; unmatched bases: 2. This CDR3 comprises 14 residues.

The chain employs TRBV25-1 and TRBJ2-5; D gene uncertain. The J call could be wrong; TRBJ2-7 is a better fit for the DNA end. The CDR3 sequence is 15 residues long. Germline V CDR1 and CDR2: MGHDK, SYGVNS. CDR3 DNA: TGTGCCAGCAGTGAATATCGTTGGGACTCCTACGAGCAGTACTTC. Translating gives CASSEYRWDSYEQYF.

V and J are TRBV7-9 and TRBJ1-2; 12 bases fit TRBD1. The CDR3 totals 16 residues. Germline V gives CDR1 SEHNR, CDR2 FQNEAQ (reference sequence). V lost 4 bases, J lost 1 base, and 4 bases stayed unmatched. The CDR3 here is CASSSRDRGLNYGYTF. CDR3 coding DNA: TGTGCCAGCAGCTCCCGGGACAGGGGGCTTAACTATGGCTACACCTTC.

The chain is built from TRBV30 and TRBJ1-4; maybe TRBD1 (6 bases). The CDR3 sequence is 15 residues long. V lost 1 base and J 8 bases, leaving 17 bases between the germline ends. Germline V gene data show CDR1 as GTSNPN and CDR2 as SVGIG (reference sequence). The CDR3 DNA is TGTGCCTGGAGTGGGGGAGCAGGGGTAGGGGAAAAACTGTTTTTT. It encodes CAWSGGAGVGEKLFF.

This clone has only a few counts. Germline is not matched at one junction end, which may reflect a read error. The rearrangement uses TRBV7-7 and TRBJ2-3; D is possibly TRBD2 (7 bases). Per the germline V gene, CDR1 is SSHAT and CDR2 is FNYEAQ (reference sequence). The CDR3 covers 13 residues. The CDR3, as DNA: TGTGCTAGCAGCCTAGCGGACAGTTATACGCAGTATTTT. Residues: CASSLADSYTQYF.

The chain's CDR3 is CASSPGILGTQYF. CDR3 nucleotides: TGTGCCAGCAGCCCCGGGATCTTGGGTACGCAGTATTTT. The rearrangement joins TRBV7-3 to TRBJ2-3; D possibly corresponds to TRBD2 (5 bases). Trimming removed 5 bases from V and 8 bases from J, with 14 bases in between. The CDR3 has 13 amino acids. CDR1 is SGHTA and CDR2 is FQGTGA in the germline V gene.

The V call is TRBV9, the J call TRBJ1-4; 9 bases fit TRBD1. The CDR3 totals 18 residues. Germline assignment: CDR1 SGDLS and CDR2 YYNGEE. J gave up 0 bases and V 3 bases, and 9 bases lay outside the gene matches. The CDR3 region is CASSAAGTGLATNEKLFF. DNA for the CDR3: TGTGCCAGCAGCGCGGCCGGGACAGGGCTTGCAACTAATGAAAAACTGTTTTTT.

The CDR3 nucleotides read TGCGCCAGCAGCTTGAGTGGAGGGATGGGCACTGAAGCTTTCTTT. This encodes CASSLSGGMGTEAFF. The rearrangement links TRBV5-1 to TRBJ1-1; D ambiguous. The CDR3 runs 15 residues. V shed 1 base and J shed 4 bases, with 14 bases lying between them. Germline CDR1 and CDR2: SGHRS and YFSETQ.

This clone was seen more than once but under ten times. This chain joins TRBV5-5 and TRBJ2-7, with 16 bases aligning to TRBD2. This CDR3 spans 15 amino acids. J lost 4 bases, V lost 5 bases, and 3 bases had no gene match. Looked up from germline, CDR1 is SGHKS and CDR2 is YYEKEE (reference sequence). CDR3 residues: CASRQGLAGGYEQYF. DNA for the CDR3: TGTGCCAGCAGACAGGGACTAGCGGGAGGGTACGAGCAGTACTTC.

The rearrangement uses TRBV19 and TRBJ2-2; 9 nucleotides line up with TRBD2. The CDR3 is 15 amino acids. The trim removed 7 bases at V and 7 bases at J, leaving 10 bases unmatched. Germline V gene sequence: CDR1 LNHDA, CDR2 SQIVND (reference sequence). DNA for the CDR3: TGTGCCAGTAATATTCGGACTAGCGTTCTCGGGGAGCTGTTTTTT. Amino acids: CASNIRTSVLGELFF.